A selection of T cell receptor beta chains follows, all from one sample in a study of T cell changes during pregnancy in multiple sclerosis. Sequencing was performed with immunoSEQ multiplex PCR; in TCRdb, only in-frame clones are kept and a portion is missing. Of under 90,000 clones listed, 90% to 95% are singletons. This sample comprised peripheral blood, obtained in the second trimester of pregnancy. These receptors were taken from a female donor in good health, enrolled as a control in a pregnancy study. The CDR3 runs from the conserved cysteine through the conserved F or W. The order of the fields is D gene, V gene, clone size, J gene, CDR3 DNA, CDR3 protein. The D gene is left open where the match is weak. A row's size may be missing; if present it is once, few, many or a size class.

>TRBD2|TRBV19|.|TRBJ2-2
TGTGCCAGTAAAGGGGCGGGGGACACCGGGGAGCTGTTTTTT
CASKGAGDTGELFF
>TRBD1|TRBV19|.|TRBJ1-2
TGTGCCAGTAGCCCCCGGGACAGAGATGGGAATGGCTACACCTTC
CASSPRDRDGNGYTF
>TRBD1|TRBV7-2|.|TRBJ2-2
TGTGCCAGCAGCTTACAGGGGGCCGGGGAGCTGTTTTTT
CASSLQGAGELFF
>.|TRBV7-9|.|TRBJ2-2
TGTGCCAGCAGCTTAGACAGGGCGGGAGCCCTGACCCTGTTTTTT
CASSLDRAGALTLFF
>TRBD1|TRBV19|.|TRBJ1-5
TGTGCCAGTAGTATACAGGGGGAGTATGGCTCGCAGCCCCAGCATTTT
CASSIQGEYGSQPQHF
>TRBD1|TRBV2|.|TRBJ2-1
TGTGCCACCACATGGACAGGGATAAGGAATGAGCAGTTCTTC
CATTWTGIRNEQFF
>TRBD1|TRBV6-5|once|TRBJ2-4
TGTGCCAGCAGTGGGACAGGGTTAGCCAAAAACATTCAGTACTTC
CASSGTGLAKNIQYF
>.|TRBV4-2|once|TRBJ2-3
TGTGCCAGCAGCCAAGACAGACTACTTGCCACAGATACGCAGTATTTT
CASSQDRLLATDTQYF
>.|TRBV11-2|.|TRBJ1-5
TGTGCCAGCAGCGCGGCACAGGGTTATAGCAATCAGCCCCAGCATTTT
CASSAAQGYSNQPQHF
>TRBD2|TRBV5-1|.|TRBJ2-7
TGCGCTAGCAGCGATGGACTAGCGGGGTTTACCTACGAGCAGTACTTC
CASSDGLAGFTYEQYF
>TRBD2|TRBV28|.|TRBJ2-1
TGTGCCAGCAGTTTTTTGGGCGGGAGGAGGTACAATGAGCAGTTCTTC
CASSFLGGRRYNEQFF
>TRBD2|TRBV4-3|.|TRBJ2-5
TGCGCCAGCAGCCAAGCCCTACTAGCGGGAGATTGGGAGACCCAGTACTTC
CASSQALLAGDWETQYF
>TRBD1|TRBV19|few|TRBJ2-1
TGTGCCAGTAATAAATACGGGACAGGGTGGAGGAATGAGCAGTTCTTC
CASNKYGTGWRNEQFF
>.|TRBV11-2|.|TRBJ2-2
TGTGCCAGCAGCTCATCCCGGGGCACCGGGGAGCTGTTTTTT
CASSSSRGTGELFF
>TRBD2|TRBV5-5|.|TRBJ2-7
TGTGCCAGCAGCTTGGATAGGCCGGCGGGAGGGCTCGAGCAGTACTTC
CASSLDRPAGGLEQYF
>TRBD1|TRBV2|.|TRBJ2-3
TGTGCCAGCAGTGATACAGGGGGAAGAGATACGCAGTATTTT
CASSDTGGRDTQYF
>.|TRBV28|.|TRBJ2-4
TGTGCCAGCAGTTTGCGTCAGAACTGGGGGGACATTCAGTACTTC
CASSLRQNWGDIQYF
>TRBD1|TRBV28|once|TRBJ2-1
TGTGCCAGCAGTATCTCCGGGACAGGGCACAATGAGCAGTTCTTC
CASSISGTGHNEQFF
>TRBD1|TRBV7-3|.|TRBJ1-1
TGTGCCAGCAGCTTGACAGGGGGCAACACTGAAGCTTTCTTT
CASSLTGGNTEAFF
>TRBD2|TRBV4-1|.|TRBJ2-7
TGCGCCAGCAGCCAAGGATTGTTTCGCTCGCGGGAGATCCGGGTAGAGCAGTACTTC
CASSQGLFRSREIRVEQYF
>TRBD1|TRBV13|.|TRBJ2-1
TGTGCCAGCAGCCCAAAACAGGGGATCCATACAGATGAGCAGTTCTTC
CASSPKQGIHTDEQFF
>.|TRBV7-3|.|TRBJ2-4
TGTGCCAGCAGCCTACAATCGGGAACATTCAAATACTTC
CASSLQSGTFKYF
>TRBD2|TRBV5-8|.|TRBJ2-1
TGTGCCAGCAGCGTCACCGGGACTAGCGGAGGAGAGCAGTTCTTC
CASSVTGTSGGEQFF
>TRBD1|TRBV5-1|.|TRBJ2-7
TGCGCCAGCAGCCAGGACAGGGTGACCTACGAGCAGTACTTC
CASSQDRVTYEQYF
>TRBD1|TRBV7-9|.|TRBJ1-5
TGTGCCAGCAGCTTAGACAGGGGACGAACGCGGAGCAATCAGCCCCAGCATTTT
CASSLDRGRTRSNQPQHF
>TRBD2|TRBV5-1|few|TRBJ2-3
TGCGCCAGCAGCTTGGGACTAGCGGGAGATACGCAGTATTTT
CASSLGLAGDTQYF
>TRBD2|TRBV28|.|TRBJ2-7
TGTGCCAGCAGTTACCCGGGACTAGCGGGGGTCTACGAGCAGTACTTC
CASSYPGLAGVYEQYF
>.|TRBV2|.|TRBJ1-4
TGTGCCAGCAGTGTTAGGCGGGATAATGAAAAACTGTTTTTT
CASSVRRDNEKLFF
>.|TRBV2|few|TRBJ1-5
TGTGCCAGCAGTGAACTGGAAGGGGCCCACCAGCCCCAGCATTTT
CASSELEGAHQPQHF